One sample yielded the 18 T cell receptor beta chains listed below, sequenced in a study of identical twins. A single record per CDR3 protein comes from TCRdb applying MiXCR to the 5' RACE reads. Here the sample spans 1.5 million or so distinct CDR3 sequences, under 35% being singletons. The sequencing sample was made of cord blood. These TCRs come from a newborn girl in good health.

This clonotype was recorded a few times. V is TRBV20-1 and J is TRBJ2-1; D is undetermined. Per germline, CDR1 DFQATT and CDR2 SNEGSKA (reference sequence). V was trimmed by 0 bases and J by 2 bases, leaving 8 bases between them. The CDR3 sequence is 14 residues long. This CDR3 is CSAREGNPYNEQFF. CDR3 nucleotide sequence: TGCAGTGCTAGAGAGGGTAATCCCTACAATGAGCAGTTCTTC.

The CDR3, as DNA: TGTGCCATCAGTGGACAGGGGCAAAATTCACCCCTCCACTTT. Its protein is CAISGQGQNSPLHF. The genes are TRBV10-3 and TRBJ1-6, with 8 bases aligning to TRBD1. The V segment lost 4 bases and the J segment 7 bases; nucleotides outside the gene matches: 3. CDR3 size: 14 residues. Germline V gives CDR1 ENHRY, CDR2 SYGVKD.

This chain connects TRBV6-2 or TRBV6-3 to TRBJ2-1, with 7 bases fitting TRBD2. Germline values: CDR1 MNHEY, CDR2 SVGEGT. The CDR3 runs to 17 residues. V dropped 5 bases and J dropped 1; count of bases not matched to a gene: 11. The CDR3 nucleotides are TGTGCCAGCAGTCCCCGGGGAGGGTTGCCTTCCTACAATGAGCAGTTCTTC. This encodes CASSPRGGLPSYNEQFF.

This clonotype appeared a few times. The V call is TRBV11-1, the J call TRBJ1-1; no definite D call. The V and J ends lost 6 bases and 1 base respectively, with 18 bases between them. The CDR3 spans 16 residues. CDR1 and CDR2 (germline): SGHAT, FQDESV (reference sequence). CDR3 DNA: TGTGCCAGCAGTTTCACCGGGCCTCTTGGGAACACTGAAGCTTTCTTT. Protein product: CASSFTGPLGNTEAFF.

CDR3 region: CASSFKRDTGELFF. CDR3 sequence (DNA): TGTGCCAGCAGTTTTAAGCGGGACACCGGGGAGCTGTTTTTT. This chain connects TRBV12-3 or TRBV12-4 to TRBJ2-2; tentatively, D is TRBD2 (6 bases). V lost 3 bases to trimming and J lost 3 bases, with 8 bases between them. The CDR3 length is 14 residues.

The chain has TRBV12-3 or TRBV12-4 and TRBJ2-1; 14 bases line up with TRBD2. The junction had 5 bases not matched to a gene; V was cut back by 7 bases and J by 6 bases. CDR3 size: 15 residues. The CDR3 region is CASTPGTSGSNEQFF. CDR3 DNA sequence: TGTGCCAGCACCCCCGGGACTAGCGGGAGCAATGAGCAGTTCTTC.

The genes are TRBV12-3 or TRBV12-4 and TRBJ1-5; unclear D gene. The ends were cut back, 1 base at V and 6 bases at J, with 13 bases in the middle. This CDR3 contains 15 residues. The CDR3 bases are TGTGCCAGCAGTTTAGTTTCGGGGAGTCTTCAGCCCCAGCATTTT. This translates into CASSLVSGSLQPQHF.

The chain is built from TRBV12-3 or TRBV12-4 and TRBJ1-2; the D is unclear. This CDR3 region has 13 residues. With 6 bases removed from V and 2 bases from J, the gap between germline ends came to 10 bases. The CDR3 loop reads CASSPSQNYGYTF. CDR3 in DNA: TGTGCCAGCAGCCCCTCCCAGAACTATGGCTACACCTTC.

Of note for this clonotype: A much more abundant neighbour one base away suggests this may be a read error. Here the CDR3 DNA reads TGTGCCATCAGTGAGAGGGACAGGAGTCCCCTTCCTAACTATGGCTACACCTTC. This gives the protein CAISERDRSPLPNYGYTF. The V and J genes are TRBV10-3 and TRBJ1-2, with 8 bases lining up with TRBD1. Germline CDR1 and CDR2: ENHRY and SYGVKD. The CDR3 contains 18 residues. J gave up 0 bases and V 2 bases, and 11 bases lay outside the gene matches.

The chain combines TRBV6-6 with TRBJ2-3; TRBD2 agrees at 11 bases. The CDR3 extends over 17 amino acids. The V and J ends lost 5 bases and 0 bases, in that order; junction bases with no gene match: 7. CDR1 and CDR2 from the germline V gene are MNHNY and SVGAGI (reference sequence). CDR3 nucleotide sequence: TGTGCCAGCAGTCGACTAGCGGGGAGGCAGAGCACAGATACGCAGTATTTT. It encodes CASSRLAGRQSTDTQYF.

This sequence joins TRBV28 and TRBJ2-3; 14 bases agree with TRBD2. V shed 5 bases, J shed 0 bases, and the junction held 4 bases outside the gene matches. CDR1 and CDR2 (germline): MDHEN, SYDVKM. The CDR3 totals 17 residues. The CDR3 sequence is CASSRTSGRISTDTQYF. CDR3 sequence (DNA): TGTGCCAGCAGTCGGACTAGCGGGAGGATAAGCACAGATACGCAGTATTTT. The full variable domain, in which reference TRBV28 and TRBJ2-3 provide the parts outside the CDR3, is DVKVTQSSRYLVKRTGEKVFLECVQDMDHENMFWYRQDPGLGLRLIYFSYDVKMKEKGDIPEGYSVSREKKERFSLILESASTNQTSMYLCASSRTSGRISTDTQYFGPGTRLTVL.

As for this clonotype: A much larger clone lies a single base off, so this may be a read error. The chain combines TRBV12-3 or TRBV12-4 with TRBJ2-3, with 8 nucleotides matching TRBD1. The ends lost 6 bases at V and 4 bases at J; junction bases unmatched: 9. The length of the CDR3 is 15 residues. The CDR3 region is CASRRTGPSADTQYF. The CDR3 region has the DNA TGTGCCAGCAGGCGGACAGGGCCAAGCGCAGATACGCAGTATTTT.

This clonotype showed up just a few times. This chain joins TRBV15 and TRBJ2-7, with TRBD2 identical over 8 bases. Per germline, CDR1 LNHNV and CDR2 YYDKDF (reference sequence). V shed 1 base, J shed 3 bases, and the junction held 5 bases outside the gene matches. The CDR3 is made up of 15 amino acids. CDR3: CATSRVTSGLYEQYF. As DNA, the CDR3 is TGTGCCACCAGCAGAGTCACTAGCGGACTCTACGAGCAGTACTTC.

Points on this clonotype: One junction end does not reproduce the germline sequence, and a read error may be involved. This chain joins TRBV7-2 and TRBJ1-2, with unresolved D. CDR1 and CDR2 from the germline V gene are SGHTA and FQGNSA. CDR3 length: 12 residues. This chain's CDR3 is CANSPDGYGYTF. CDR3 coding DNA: TGTGCCAACAGCCCGGACGGCTATGGCTACACCTTC.

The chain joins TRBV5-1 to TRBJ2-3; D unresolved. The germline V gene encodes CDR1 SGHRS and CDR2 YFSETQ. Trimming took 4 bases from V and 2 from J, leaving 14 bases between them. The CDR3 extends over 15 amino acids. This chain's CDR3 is CASSPQSKTTDTQYF. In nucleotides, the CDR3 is TGCGCCAGCAGCCCCCAGTCAAAGACCACAGATACGCAGTATTTT. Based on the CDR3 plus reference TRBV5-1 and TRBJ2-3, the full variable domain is KAGVTQTPRYLIKTRGQQVTLSCSPISGHRSVSWYQQTPGQGLQFLFEYFSETQRNKGNFPGRFSGRQFSNSRSEMNVSTLELGDSALYLCASSPQSKTTDTQYFGPGTRLTVL.

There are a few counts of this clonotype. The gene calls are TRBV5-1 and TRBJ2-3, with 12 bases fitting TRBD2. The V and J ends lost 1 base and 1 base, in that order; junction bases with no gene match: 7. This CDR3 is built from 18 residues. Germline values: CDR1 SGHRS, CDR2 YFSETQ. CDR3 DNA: TGCGCCAGCAGCTTGCGAACTAGCGGGAGGTCTGGCACAGATACGCAGTATTTT. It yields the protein CASSLRTSGRSGTDTQYF.

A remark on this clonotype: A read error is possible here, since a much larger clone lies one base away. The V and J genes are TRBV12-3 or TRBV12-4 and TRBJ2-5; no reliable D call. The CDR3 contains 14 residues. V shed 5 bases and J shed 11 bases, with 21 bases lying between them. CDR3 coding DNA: TGTGCCAGCAGTAGCCTTTCCCCGGTTAATGAGCAGTACTTC. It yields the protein CASSSLSPVNEQYF.

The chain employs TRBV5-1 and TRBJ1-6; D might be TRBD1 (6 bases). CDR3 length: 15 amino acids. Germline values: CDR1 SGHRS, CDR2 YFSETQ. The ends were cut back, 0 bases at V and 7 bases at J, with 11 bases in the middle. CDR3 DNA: TGCGCCAGCAGCTTGGTGACAGGCTACAATTCACCCCTCCACTTT. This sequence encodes CASSLVTGYNSPLHF.